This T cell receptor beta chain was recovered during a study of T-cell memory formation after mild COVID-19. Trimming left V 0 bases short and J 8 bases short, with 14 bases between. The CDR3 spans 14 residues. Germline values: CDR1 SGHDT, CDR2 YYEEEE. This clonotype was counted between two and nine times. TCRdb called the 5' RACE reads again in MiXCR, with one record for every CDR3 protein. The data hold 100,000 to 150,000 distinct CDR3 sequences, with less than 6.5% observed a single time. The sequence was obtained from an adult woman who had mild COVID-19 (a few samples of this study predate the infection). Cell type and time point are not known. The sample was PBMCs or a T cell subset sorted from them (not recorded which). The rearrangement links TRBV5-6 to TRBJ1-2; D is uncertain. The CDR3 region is CASSLGQVLGGYTF. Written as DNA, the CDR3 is TGTGCCAGCAGCTTGGGGCAGGTATTGGGCGGCTACACCTTC.